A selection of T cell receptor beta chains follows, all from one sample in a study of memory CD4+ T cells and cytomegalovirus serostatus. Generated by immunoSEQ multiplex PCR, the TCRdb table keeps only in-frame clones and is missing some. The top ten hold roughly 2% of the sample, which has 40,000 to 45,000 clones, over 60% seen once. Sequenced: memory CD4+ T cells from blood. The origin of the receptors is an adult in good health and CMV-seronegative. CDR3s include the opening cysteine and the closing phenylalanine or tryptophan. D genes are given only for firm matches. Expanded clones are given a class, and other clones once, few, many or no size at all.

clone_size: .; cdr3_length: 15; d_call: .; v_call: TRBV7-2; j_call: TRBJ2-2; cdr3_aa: CASSLRQGNTGELFF; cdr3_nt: TGTGCCAGCAGCTTAAGGCAGGGAAACACCGGGGAGCTGTTTTTT
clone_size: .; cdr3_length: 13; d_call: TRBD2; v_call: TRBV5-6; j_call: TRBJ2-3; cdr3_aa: CASSLAGGDTQYF; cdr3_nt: TGTGCCAGCAGCCTAGCGGGGGGGGATACGCAGTATTTT
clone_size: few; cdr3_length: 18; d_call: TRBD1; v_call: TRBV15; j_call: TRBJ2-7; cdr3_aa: CATSSGGSRQGSHYEQYF; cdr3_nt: TGTGCCACCAGCAGCGGTGGATCCCGACAGGGCTCCCACTACGAGCAGTACTTC
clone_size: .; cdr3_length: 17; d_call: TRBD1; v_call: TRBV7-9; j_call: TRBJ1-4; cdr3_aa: CASSSGQGGVANEKLFF; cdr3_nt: TGTGCCAGCAGCTCGGGACAGGGCGGGGTAGCTAATGAAAAACTGTTTTTT
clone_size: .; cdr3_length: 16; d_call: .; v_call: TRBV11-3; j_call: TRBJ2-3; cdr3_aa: CASSLGSRGLADTQYF; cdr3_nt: TGTGCCAGCAGCTTAGGGTCCCGGGGGCTCGCAGATACGCAGTATTTT
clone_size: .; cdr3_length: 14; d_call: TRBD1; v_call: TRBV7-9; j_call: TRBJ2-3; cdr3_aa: CASSFGQGSDTQYF; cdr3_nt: TGTGCCAGCAGCTTCGGACAGGGCTCAGATACGCAGTATTTT
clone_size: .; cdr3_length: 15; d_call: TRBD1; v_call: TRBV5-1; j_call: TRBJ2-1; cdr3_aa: CASSFTGTGDNEQFF; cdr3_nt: TGCGCCAGCAGCTTTACCGGGACAGGTGACAATGAGCAGTTCTTC
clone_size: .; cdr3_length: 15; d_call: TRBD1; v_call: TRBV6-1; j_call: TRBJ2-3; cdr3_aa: CASSQQDRVTDTQYF; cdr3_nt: TGTGCCAGCTCCCAGCAGGACAGGGTAACAGATACGCAGTATTTT
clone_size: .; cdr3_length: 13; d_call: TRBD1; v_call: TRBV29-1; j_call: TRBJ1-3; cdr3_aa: CSVEDRAGNTIYF; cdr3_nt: TGCAGCGTTGAGGACAGGGCTGGAAACACCATATATTTT
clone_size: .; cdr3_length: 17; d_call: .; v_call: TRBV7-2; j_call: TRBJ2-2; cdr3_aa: CASSLGSVGGGTGELFF; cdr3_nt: TGTGCCAGCAGCTTGGGCTCGGTCGGTGGAGGCACCGGGGAGCTGTTTTTT
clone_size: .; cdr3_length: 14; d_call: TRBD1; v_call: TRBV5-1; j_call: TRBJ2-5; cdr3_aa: CASSLATGVETQYF; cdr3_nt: TGCGCCAGCAGCTTGGCGACAGGGGTGGAGACCCAGTACTTC